This T cell receptor (beta chain) was sequenced for a study of T cells in Graves' hyperthyroidism and ophthalmopathy. Diagnosis of hyperthyroidism was new in patients aged 18 to 65, and its duration was under 2 months. CDR3 length: 12 residues. Germline CDR1 DFQATT, CDR2 SNEGSKA (reference sequence). With 2 bases removed from V and 5 bases from J, the gap between germline ends came to 6 bases. This clonotype was seen many times. The investigators amplified TCR beta CDR3 regions from RNA transcripts. The study used the HTBI primer set for a first-round RT-PCR of the TCR CDR3. TCRdb re-called the multiplex PCR reads through MiXCR, storing one row per CDR3 protein. In the table there are approximately 46,000 distinct CDR3 sequences, approximately 50% of which are singletons.

The sample consisted of peripheral blood or thyroid tissue (not recorded which). The V call is TRBV20-1, the J call TRBJ2-2, with no clear D. The origin of this receptor is a woman aged 50 to 60 with Graves' hyperthyroidism. CDR3 region: CSARRRTGELFF. The DNA of the CDR3 is TGCAGTGCTAGACGTAGAACCGGGGAGCTGTTTTTT.